One and the same sample provided the 8 T cell receptor beta chains below, sequenced in a study of blood T cell repertoires in COVID-19. The method was immunoSEQ multiplex PCR; TCRdb's version includes in-frame clones alone and lacks a portion of them. Among some 340,000 clones listed, around 85% were seen once. Sequencing used peripheral blood. These receptors were taken from a woman under 30 with acute or convalescent COVID-19.

V usage is TRBV11-1 and J usage is TRBJ2-5; possibly TRBD1 for D (6 bases). This CDR3 comprises 13 residues. Trimming took 6 bases from V and 5 from J, leaving 13 bases between them. CDR1 is SGHAT and CDR2 is FQDESV in the germline V gene (reference sequence). The CDR3 is CASSRHREETQYF. DNA of the CDR3: TGTGCCAGCAGTCGGCACAGGGAGGAGACCCAGTACTTC.

The chain has TRBV29-1 and TRBJ1-3, with D hard to call. V was cut by 1 base and J by 0 bases, with 7 bases left in between. Per the germline V gene, CDR1 is SQVTM and CDR2 is ANQGSEA. This CDR3 is 14 amino acids long. This CDR3 is CSVEAVLSGNTIYF. CDR3 bases: TGCAGCGTTGAAGCAGTGCTCTCTGGAAACACCATATATTTT.

The J gene is TRBJ1-2, the V gene TRBV2, with D tentatively TRBD1 (6 bases). CDR1 and CDR2 from the germline V gene are SNHLY and FYNNEI. The CDR3 sequence is 13 residues long. V shed 6 bases and J shed 4 bases, with 12 bases lying between them. The CDR3 DNA follows: TGTGCCAGCAGGGCAGGGGTCAGCTATGGCTACACCTTC. Protein sequence: CASRAGVSYGYTF.

The rearrangement links TRBV4-2 to TRBJ1-2, with no clear D. The CDR3 spans 15 residues. V was cut by 0 bases and J by 4 bases, with 12 bases left in between. Germline lookup yields CDR1 LGHNA and CDR2 YNFKEQ. CDR3 loop: CASSQDGARPYGYTF. CDR3 coding DNA: TGTGCCAGCAGCCAAGATGGAGCGAGACCCTATGGCTACACCTTC.

This chain uses TRBV6-1 with TRBJ1-2; possibly TRBD1 for D (6 bases). From germline, CDR1 is MNHNS and CDR2 SASEGT. The CDR3 loop spans 15 amino acids. V shed 1 base and J shed 7 bases, with 16 bases lying between them. This CDR3 reads CASSEGLTGRGGYTF. The CDR3 nucleotides are TGTGCCAGCAGTGAAGGATTGACAGGAAGAGGTGGCTACACCTTC.

The CDR3 is CASRGLAGYSYEQYF. The DNA of the CDR3 is TGTGCCAGCAGGGGACTAGCGGGGTACTCCTACGAGCAGTACTTC. The chain has TRBV6-5 and TRBJ2-7, with 13 nucleotides matching TRBD2. The germline gives CDR1 MNHEY, CDR2 SVGAGI. The CDR3 loop spans 15 amino acids. The V and J ends lost 6 bases and 0 bases, in that order; junction bases with no gene match: 2.

V gene TRBV28 combines with J gene TRBJ2-1; tentatively, D is TRBD1 (5 bases). CDR3 length: 16 residues. V gave up 5 bases and J gave up 0 bases, with 14 bases separating them. The germline gives CDR1 MDHEN, CDR2 SYDVKM. CDR3 DNA: TGTGCCAGCAGTCCGCACAGGCGAAGCTCCTACAATGAGCAGTTCTTC. Translating it yields CASSPHRRSSYNEQFF. The variable domain in full, completed from reference TRBV28 and TRBJ2-1, reads DVKVTQSSRYLVKRTGEKVFLECVQDMDHENMFWYRQDPGLGLRLIYFSYDVKMKEKGDIPEGYSVSREKKERFSLILESASTNQTSMYLCASSPHRRSSYNEQFFGPGTRLTVL.

V is TRBV5-1 and J is TRBJ2-5, with TRBD2 as a possible D gene (5 bases). Germline-derived CDR1 and CDR2 are SGHRS and YFSETQ. The CDR3 totals 15 residues. Trimming left V 3 bases short and J 3 bases short, with 15 bases between. CDR3 in DNA: TGCGCCAGCAGCTCTACACCGGGGAGTGAAGAGACCCAGTACTTC. It translates to CASSSTPGSEETQYF.